The clone carrying this T cell receptor beta chain was seen a few times. The antigen remains unidentified. In the original processing: Junction-only sequences produced by ImmunoSEQ had no quality scores, so filtering differed. TCRdb's copy holds only in-frame clones and misses some; the assay was immunoSEQ multiplex PCR. That table is the source of V, J and clone size, and D and trimming were worked out from the DNA. The sample lists some 2.4 million clones; 80% to 95% were seen once. Germline V gene sequence: CDR1 MNHEY, CDR2 SMNVEV (reference sequence). V was pared by 5 bases and J by 9 bases, with 20 bases between. The CDR3 is 15 amino acids. This sample was taken from a study of shared clonotypes between healthy human individuals. Notes on the study in general: Across subsets, estimated richness was generally greater for naive than for memory populations.

This clonotype was sampled from a man aged 18 to 30 in good health. Some clones in this sample may be carry-over from other donors' samples. The specimen sequenced was naive CD4+ T cells from PBMCs. The subset denotes: CD45RA+ positively selected. The gene calls are TRBV27 and TRBJ1-5; the D gene is possibly TRBD1 (6 bases). Here the CDR3 reads CASSPRTVGDGPQHF. CDR3 coding DNA: TGTGCCAGCAGTCCCCGGACAGTGGGAGACGGGCCCCAGCATTTT.